This TCR beta chain was recorded in a study of CD8 T cells in Susac syndrome. The CDR3 is made up of 14 amino acids. Germline CDR1 is DFQATT and CDR2 is SNEGSKA (reference sequence). Trimming removed 4 bases at V and 0 bases at J, with 10 bases between. RNA was extracted with the RNeasy kit, and a quantity of roughly 0.5 to 1 ug was reverse transcribed using random hexamers. It was immunoSEQ multiplex PCR that amplified TCR beta CDR3 across 54 Vbeta and 13 Jbeta. TCRdb re-called the immunoSEQ multiplex PCR reads through MiXCR, storing one row per CDR3 protein. The repertoire holds just over 150,000 distinct CDR3 sequences, 85% to 95% seen once, with 0.15% to 0.2% in the top ten.

V usage is TRBV20-1 and J usage is TRBJ2-1, with D perhaps matching TRBD2 (6 bases). The sequenced sample was CD4+ T cells from PBMCs. The TCR comes from a human donor with Susac syndrome. CDR3 amino acids: CSAMATSSYNEQFF. DNA for the CDR3: TGCAGTGCTATGGCGACTAGCTCCTACAATGAGCAGTTCTTC.